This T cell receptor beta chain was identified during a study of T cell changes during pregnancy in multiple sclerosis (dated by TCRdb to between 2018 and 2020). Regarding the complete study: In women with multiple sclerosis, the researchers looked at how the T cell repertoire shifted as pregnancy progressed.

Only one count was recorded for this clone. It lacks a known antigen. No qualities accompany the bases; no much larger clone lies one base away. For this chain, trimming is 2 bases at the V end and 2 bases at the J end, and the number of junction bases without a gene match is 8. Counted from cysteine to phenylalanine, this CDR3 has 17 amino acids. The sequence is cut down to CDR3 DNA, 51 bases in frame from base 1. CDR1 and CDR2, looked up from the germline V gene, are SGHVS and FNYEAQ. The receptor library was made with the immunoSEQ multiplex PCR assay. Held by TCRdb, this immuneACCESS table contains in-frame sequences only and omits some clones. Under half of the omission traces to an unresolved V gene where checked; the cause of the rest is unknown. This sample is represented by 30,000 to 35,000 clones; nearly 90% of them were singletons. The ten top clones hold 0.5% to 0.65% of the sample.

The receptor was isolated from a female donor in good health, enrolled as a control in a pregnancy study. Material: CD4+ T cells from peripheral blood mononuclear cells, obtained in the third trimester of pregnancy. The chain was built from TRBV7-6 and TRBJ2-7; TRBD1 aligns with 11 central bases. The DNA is TGTGCCAGCAGCTTACGTGTCCCGGGACAGGGGGCCTACGAGCAGTACTTC. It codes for CASSLRVPGQGAYEQYF.